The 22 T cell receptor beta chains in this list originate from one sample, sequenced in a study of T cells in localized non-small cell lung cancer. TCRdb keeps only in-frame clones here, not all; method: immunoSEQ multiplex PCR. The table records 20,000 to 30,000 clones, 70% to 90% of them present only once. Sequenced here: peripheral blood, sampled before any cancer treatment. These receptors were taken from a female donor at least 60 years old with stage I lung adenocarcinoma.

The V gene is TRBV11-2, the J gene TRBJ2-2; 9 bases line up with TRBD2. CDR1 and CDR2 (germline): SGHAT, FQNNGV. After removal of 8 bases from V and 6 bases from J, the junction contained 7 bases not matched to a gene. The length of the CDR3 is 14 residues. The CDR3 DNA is TGTGCCAGCTGTCCTAGCGGGACATCCGGGGAGCTGTTTTTT. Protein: CASCPSGTSGELFF.

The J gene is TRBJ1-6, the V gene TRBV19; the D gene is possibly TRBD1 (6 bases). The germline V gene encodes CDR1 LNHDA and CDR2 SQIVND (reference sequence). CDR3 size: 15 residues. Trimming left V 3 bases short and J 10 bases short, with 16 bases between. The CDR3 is CASSIGRGQSSPLHF. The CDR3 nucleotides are TGTGCCAGTAGTATCGGGAGAGGACAGTCCTCACCCCTCCACTTT.

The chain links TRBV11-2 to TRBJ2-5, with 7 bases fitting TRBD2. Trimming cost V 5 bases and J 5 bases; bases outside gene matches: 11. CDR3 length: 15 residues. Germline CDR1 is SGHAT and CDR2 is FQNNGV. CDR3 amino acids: CASSLGRVNWETQYF. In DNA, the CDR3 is TGTGCCAGCAGCCTGGGGAGGGTAAATTGGGAGACCCAGTACTTC.

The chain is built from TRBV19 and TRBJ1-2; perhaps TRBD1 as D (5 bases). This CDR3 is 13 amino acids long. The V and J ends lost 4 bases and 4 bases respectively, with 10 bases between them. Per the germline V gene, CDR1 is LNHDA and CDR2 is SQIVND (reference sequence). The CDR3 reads CASSKNQGYGYTF. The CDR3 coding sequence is TGTGCCAGTAGTAAGAACCAGGGCTATGGCTACACCTTC.

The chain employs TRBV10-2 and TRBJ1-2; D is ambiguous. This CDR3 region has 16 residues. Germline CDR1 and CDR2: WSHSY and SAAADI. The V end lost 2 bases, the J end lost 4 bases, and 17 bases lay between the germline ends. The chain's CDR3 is CASSETKTGSPYGYTF. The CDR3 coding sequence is TGCGCCAGCAGTGAGACCAAGACCGGCTCCCCCTATGGCTACACCTTC.

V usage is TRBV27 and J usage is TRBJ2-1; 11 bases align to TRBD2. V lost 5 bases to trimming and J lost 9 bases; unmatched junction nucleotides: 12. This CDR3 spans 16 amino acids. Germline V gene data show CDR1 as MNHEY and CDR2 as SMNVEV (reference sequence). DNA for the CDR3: TGTGCCAGCAGTCCCCAAGGGACTAGCGGCCCCGGTGAGCAGTTCTTC. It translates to CASSPQGTSGPGEQFF.

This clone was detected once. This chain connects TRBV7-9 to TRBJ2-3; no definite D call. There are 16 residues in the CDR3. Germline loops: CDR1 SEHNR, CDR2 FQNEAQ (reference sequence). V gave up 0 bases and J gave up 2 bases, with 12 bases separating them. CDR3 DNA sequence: TGTGCCAGCAGCTTAGCGCAACAGCTAATCACAGATACGCAGTATTTT. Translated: CASSLAQQLITDTQYF.

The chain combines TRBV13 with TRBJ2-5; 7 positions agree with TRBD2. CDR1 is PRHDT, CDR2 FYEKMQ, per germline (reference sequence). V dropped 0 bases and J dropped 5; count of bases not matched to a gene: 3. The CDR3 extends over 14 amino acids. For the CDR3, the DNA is TGTGCCAGCAGCTTAGGGGCGGGAGTCGAGACCCAGTACTTC. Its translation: CASSLGAGVETQYF.

This CDR3 reads CASSPRTAVGQYF. CDR3 nucleotide sequence: TGTGCCAGCTCCCCCCGGACGGCTGTGGGGCAGTACTTC. The chain is built from TRBV5-6 and TRBJ2-7; D is uncertain. CDR3 length: 13 amino acids. The germline V gene has CDR1 SGHDT and CDR2 YYEEEE. V was shortened by 7 bases and J by 9 bases, with 20 bases between the two germline ends.

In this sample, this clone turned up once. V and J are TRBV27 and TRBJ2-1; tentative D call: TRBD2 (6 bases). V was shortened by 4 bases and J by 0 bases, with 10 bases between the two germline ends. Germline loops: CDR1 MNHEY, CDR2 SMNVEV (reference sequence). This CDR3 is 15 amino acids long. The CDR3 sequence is CASSSAGSSYNEQFF. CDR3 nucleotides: TGTGCCAGCAGTTCGGCGGGAAGCTCCTACAATGAGCAGTTCTTC.

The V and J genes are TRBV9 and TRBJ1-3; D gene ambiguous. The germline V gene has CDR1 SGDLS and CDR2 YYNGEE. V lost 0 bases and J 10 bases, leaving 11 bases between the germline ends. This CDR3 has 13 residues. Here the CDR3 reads CASSVGAGSTIYF. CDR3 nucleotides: TGTGCCAGCAGCGTAGGAGCAGGCAGTACCATATATTTT.

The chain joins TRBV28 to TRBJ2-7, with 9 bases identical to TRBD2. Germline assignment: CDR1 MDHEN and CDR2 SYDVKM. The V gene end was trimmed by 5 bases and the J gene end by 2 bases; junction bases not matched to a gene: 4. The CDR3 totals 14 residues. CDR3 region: CASSVAGAPYEQYF. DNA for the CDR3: TGTGCCAGCAGTGTAGCGGGGGCCCCCTACGAGCAGTACTTC.

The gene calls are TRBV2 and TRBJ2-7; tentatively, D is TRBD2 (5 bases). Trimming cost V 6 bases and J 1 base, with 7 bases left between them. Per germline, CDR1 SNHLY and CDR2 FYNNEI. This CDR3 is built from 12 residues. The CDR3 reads CASSRGSYEQYF. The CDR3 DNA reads TGTGCCAGCAGCCGAGGGTCCTACGAGCAGTACTTC.

CDR3 in DNA: TGTGCCAGTAGTATCCCCGAGACAGGGAGGGACATTCAGTACTTC. This sequence encodes CASSIPETGRDIQYF. The chain recombines TRBV19 with TRBJ2-4; D could derive from TRBD1 or TRBD2 (7 bases each). Germline-derived CDR1 and CDR2 are LNHDA and SQIVND (reference sequence). The CDR3 covers 15 residues. With 3 bases removed from V and 8 bases from J, the gap between germline ends came to 17 bases.

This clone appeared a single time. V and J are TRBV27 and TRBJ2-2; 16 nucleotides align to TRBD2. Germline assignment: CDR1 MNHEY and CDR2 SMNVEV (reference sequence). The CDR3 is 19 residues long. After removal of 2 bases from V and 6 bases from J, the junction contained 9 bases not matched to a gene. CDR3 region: CASSLTGTSGRATAGELFF. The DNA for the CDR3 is TGTGCCAGCAGTTTAACAGGGACTAGCGGGAGGGCCACAGCCGGGGAGCTGTTTTTT.

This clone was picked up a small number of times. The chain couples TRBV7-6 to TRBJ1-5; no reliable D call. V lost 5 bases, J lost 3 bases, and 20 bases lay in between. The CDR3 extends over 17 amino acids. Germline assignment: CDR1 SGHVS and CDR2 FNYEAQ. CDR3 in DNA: TGTGCCAGCAGCCAAGGGTCGGCAATCAGAAACAATCAGCCCCAGCATTTT. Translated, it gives CASSQGSAIRNNQPQHF.

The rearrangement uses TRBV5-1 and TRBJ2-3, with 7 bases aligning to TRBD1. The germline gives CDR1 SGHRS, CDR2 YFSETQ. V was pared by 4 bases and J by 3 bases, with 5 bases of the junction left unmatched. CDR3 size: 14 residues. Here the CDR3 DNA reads TGCGCCAGCAGCACCCAGACAGGGACAGATACGCAGTATTTT. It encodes CASSTQTGTDTQYF.

The DNA for the CDR3 is TGCGCCAGCGAGGGGATCCACACAAACACTGAAGCTTTCTTT. Translation gives CASEGIHTNTEAFF. The chain couples TRBV5-1 to TRBJ1-1; TRBD1 is a possible D gene (5 bases). Looked up from germline, CDR1 is SGHRS and CDR2 is YFSETQ. The CDR3 is 14 residues long. Deletions cut 7 bases from V and 2 bases from J, with 15 bases between.

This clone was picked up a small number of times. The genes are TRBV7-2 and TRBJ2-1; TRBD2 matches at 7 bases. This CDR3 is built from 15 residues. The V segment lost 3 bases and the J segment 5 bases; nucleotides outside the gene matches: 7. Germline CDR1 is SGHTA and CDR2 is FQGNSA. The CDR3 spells CASSFNPGLNNEQFF. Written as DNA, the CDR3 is TGTGCCAGCAGCTTCAACCCGGGACTAAACAATGAGCAGTTCTTC. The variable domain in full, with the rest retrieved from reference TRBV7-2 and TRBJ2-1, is GAGVSQSPSNKVTEKGKDVELRCDPISGHTALYWYRQSLGQGLEFLIYFQGNSAPDKSGLPSDRFSAERTGGSVSTLTIQRTQQEDSAVYLCASSFNPGLNNEQFFGPGTRLTVL.

The CDR3 is CASSSAGQGGREQYF. CDR3 in DNA: TGTGCCAGCTCAAGTGCCGGACAGGGGGGGCGCGAGCAGTACTTC. The V and J genes are TRBV18 and TRBJ2-7; 10 bases line up with TRBD1. The J segment lost 6 bases and the V segment lost 5 bases, leaving 10 bases of the junction unmatched. The CDR3 consists of 15 residues. The germline gives CDR1 KGHSH, CDR2 LQKENI.

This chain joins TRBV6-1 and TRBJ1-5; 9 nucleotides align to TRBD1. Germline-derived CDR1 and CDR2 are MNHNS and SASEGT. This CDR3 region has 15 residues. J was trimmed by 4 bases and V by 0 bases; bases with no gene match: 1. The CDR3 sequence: CASSEAGTGNQPQHF. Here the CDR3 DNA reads TGTGCCAGCAGTGAAGCCGGGACAGGGAATCAGCCCCAGCATTTT.

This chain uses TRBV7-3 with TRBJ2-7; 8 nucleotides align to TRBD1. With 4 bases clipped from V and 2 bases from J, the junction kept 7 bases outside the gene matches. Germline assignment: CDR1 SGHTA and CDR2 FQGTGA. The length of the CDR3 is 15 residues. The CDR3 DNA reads TGTGCCAGCAGCTCAGGTGGGACAGGCCCCTACGAGCAGTACTTC. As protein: CASSSGGTGPYEQYF.